These T cell receptor beta chains were read from a single sample in a study of cytomegalovirus exposure and HLA in healthy donors. Method: immunoSEQ multiplex PCR; TCRdb's copy keeps in-frame clones and lacks some. The sample lists about 170,000 clones; roughly three quarters were seen once. Sequenced material: PBMCs. These receptors originate from a man aged 35-49 years in good health and CMV-seropositive. CDR3s leave out the opening cysteine and the closing phenylalanine or tryptophan. Each record gives: CDR3 length, J gene, V gene, CDR3 protein.

14,TRBJ2-7,TRBV4-3,ASSTWPSGGAYEQY
12,TRBJ2-7,TRBV19,VSMSGASSYEQY
13,TRBJ1-2,TRBV5-1,ASSLQGHLDRGYT
13,TRBJ2-3,TRBV7-9,ASSPRDRDTDTQY
13,TRBJ1-2,TRBV5-1,ASSPGQTANYGYT
14,TRBJ2-2,TRBV11-3,ASSSRDRGRAGELF
14,TRBJ2-6,TRBV2,ASTLGQSSGANVLT
12,NA,TRBV15,ATSRGRGAYEQY
15,TRBJ1-5,TRBV6-1,ASSEGAAGAGYQPQH
15,TRBJ1-3,TRBV5-1,ASSLRAGNSAGNTIY
14,TRBJ1-1,TRBV7-9,ASSTTRDRLNTEAF
13,TRBJ1-5,TRBV7-9,ASSPLQGSNQPQH
14,TRBJ1-6,TRBV7-8,ASRSRDRVGGSPLH
13,TRBJ2-7,TRBV7-2,ASSQGGTSSLEQY
12,TRBJ2-2,TRBV19,ASYERGAAGELF
12,TRBJ1-1,TRBV6-6,ASSYAGRTTEAF
12,TRBJ1-1,TRBV25-1,ASTPRPPNTEAF
12,TRBJ2-4,TRBV7-9,ASTYGGAKNIQY
10,TRBJ1-1,TRBV6-5,ASRTGNTEAF
9,TRBJ2-5,TRBV5-6,ASSLRETQY
12,TRBJ1-6,TRBV5-1,ASSFGSETSPLH
14,TRBJ1-5,TRBV5-5,ASSLVGGNSNQPQH
11,TRBJ2-1,TRBV12-5,ASASLTGSLGF
14,TRBJ2-2,TRBV19,ASSSYSGGDTGELF
12,TRBJ1-1,TRBV6-5,ASTTQGMNTEAF
14,TRBJ2-7,TRBV4-2,ASSQLVGESSYEQY
11,TRBJ2-5,TRBV19,ASSIQEGETQY
13,TRBJ1-5,TRBV6-6,ASSYSETANQPQH
12,TRBJ2-7,TRBV7-9,ASSSGGWGLEQY
15,TRBJ2-7,TRBV14,ASSPQKTGTSDGKQY
16,TRBJ2-1,TRBV9,ASSLTSGGLTEYNEQF
8,TRBJ2-7,TRBV27,AKQEGEQY
13,TRBJ2-7,TRBV7-3,ASSPGQKPYYEQY
12,TRBJ2-6,TRBV30,AWSLGQGANVLT
15,TRBJ1-3,TRBV25-1,ASSRAGIALPGNTIY
13,TRBJ2-7,TRBV7-8,ASSVSSGGHYEQY
14,TRBJ1-4,TRBV27,ASSLGAVPTNEKLF
13,TRBJ1-2,TRBV6-6,ASSYGGQGAGGYT
13,TRBJ1-2,TRBV7-9,ASTPPQGANYGYT
16,TRBJ2-3,TRBV4-3,ASSQDSRLAGGLDTQY
13,TRBJ1-1,TRBV19,ASKESGGAVTEAF
13,TRBJ1-2,TRBV5-1,ASSTRAGASYGYT
14,TRBJ1-3,TRBV7-8,ASSEGAGSSGNTIY
14,TRBJ1-6,TRBV7-2,ASSLEDGTVNSPLH
12,TRBJ1-1,TRBV6-1,ASSALTGAAEAF
12,TRBJ1-1,TRBV6-1,ASSQTGKNTEAF
14,TRBJ2-1,TRBV7-9,ASSLGSGARYNEQF
10,TRBJ1-4,TRBV11-2,ASSLSSGKLF
11,TRBJ2-2,TRBV30,AWSRQSTGELF
11,TRBJ2-5,TRBV2,ASSDEVRGRRY
12,TRBJ2-2,TRBV2,ASRSPQGTGELF
13,TRBJ1-3,TRBV7-2,ASSLIQGSGNTIY
12,TRBJ1-4,TRBV5-5,ASSLGPLNEKLF
9,TRBJ1-6,TRBV30,AWANNSPLH
12,TRBJ2-5,TRBV7-9,ASSSWTSEETQY
13,TRBJ1-2,TRBV7-2,ASSLGGGPNYGYT
12,TRBJ1-1,TRBV27,ASSNRGRRGEAF
17,TRBJ2-6,TRBV5-4,ASSSAGGGFGSGANVLT
11,TRBJ2-5,TRBV27,ASSLWARGTQY